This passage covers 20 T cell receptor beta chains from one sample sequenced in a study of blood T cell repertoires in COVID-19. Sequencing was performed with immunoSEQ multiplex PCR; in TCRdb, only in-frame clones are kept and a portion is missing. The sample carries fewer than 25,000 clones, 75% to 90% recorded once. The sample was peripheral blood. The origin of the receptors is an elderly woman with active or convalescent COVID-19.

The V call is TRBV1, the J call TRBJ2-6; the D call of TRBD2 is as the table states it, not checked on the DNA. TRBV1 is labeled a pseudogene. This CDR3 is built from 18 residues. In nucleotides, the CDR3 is TGCACCAGCAGCCAACGAAGACGGAGAGGGCCCGGGGCCAACGTCCTGACTTTC. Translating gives CTSSQRRRRGPGANVLTF.

Here the CDR3 reads CATSDHRGSSGELFF. The DNA of the CDR3 is TGTGCCACCAGTGACCACAGGGGATCGTCCGGGGAGCTGTTTTTT. The chain joins TRBV24-1 to TRBJ2-2; 7 bases are shared with TRBD1. V shed 4 bases, J shed 6 bases, and the junction held 7 bases outside the gene matches. This CDR3 is built from 15 residues. Per the germline V gene, CDR1 is KGHDR and CDR2 is SFDVKD.

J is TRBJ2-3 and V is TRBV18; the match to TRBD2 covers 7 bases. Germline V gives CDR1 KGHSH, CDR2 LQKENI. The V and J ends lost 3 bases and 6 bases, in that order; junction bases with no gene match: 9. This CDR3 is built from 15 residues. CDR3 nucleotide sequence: TGTGCCAGCTCACCTCCGACTCTGGGAGGGGATACGCAGTATTTT. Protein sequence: CASSPPTLGGDTQYF.

The CDR3, as DNA: TGTGCCAGCAGTCTATCTAGCGGGAGCTCCTACGAGCAGTACTTC. Protein: CASSLSSGSSYEQYF. The V gene is TRBV6-5, the J gene TRBJ2-7, with TRBD2 identical over 10 bases. After removal of 5 bases from V and 0 bases from J, the junction contained 4 bases not matched to a gene. CDR3 size: 15 residues. Germline CDR1 reads MNHEY; CDR2 reads SVGAGI.

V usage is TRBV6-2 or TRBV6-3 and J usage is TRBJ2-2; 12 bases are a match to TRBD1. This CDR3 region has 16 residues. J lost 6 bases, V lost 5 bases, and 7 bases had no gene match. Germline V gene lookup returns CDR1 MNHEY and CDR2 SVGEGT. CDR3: CASSTPGQGAPGELFF. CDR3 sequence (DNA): TGTGCCAGCAGTACGCCGGGACAGGGGGCGCCCGGGGAGCTGTTTTTT.

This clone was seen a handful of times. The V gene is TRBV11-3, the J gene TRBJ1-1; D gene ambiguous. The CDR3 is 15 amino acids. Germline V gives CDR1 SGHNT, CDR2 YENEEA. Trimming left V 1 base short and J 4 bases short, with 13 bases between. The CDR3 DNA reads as TGTGCCAGCAGCTTAGGGCTAGGAGTGGGCACTGAAGCTTTCTTT. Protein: CASSLGLGVGTEAFF.

The CDR3 here is CASSLARDYGYTF. The CDR3 DNA reads TGTGCCAGCAGCTTAGCTAGAGACTATGGCTACACCTTC. The chain uses TRBV7-2 and TRBJ1-2, with D hard to call. V was shortened by 0 bases and J by 3 bases, with 5 bases between the two germline ends. CDR1 is SGHTA, CDR2 FQGNSA, per germline. This CDR3 has 13 amino acids. Filled out from reference TRBV7-2 and TRBJ1-2, the complete variable domain reads GAGVSQSPSNKVTEKGKDVELRCDPISGHTALYWYRQSLGQGLEFLIYFQGNSAPDKSGLPSDRFSAERTGGSVSTLTIQRTQQEDSAVYLCASSLARDYGYTFGSGTRLTVV.

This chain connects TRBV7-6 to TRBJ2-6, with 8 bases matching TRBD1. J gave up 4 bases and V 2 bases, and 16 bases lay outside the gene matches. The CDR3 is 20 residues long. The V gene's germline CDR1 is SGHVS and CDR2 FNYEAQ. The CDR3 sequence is CASSLSPLGRGRGGANVLTF. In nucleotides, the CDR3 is TGTGCCAGCAGCTTATCCCCCTTGGGCAGGGGGCGAGGAGGGGCCAACGTCCTGACTTTC.

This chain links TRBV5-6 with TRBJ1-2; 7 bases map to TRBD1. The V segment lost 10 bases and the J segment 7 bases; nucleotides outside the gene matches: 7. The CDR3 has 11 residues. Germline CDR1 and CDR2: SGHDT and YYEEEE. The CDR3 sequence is CASTGESGYTF. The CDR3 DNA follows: TGTGCCTCCACAGGGGAATCTGGCTACACCTTC.

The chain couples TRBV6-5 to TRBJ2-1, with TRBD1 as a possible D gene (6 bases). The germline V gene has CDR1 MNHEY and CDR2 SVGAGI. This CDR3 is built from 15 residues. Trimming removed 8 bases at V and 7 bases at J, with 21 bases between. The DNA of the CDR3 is TGTGCCAGCTGGAGCCGGGACAAGGGATTGAATGAGCAGTTCTTC. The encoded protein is CASWSRDKGLNEQFF.

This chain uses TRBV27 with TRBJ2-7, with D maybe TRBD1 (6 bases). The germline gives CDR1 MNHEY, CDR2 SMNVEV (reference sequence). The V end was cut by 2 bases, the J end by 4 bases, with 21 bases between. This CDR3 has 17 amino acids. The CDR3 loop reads CASSLARLKGDGYEQYF. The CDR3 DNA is TGTGCCAGCAGTTTAGCCCGTCTCAAGGGGGATGGATACGAGCAGTACTTC.

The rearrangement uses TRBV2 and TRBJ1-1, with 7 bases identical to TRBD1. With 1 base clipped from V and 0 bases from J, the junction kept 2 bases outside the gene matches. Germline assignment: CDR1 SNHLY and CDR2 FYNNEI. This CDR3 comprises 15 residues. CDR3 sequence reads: CASSEEGQMNTEAFF. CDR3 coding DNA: TGTGCCAGCAGTGAAGAGGGACAGATGAACACTGAAGCTTTCTTT.

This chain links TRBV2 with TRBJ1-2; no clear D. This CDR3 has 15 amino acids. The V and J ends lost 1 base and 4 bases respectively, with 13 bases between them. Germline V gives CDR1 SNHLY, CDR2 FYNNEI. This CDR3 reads CASSEGRARLYGYTF. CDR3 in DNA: TGTGCCAGCAGTGAAGGACGAGCCAGGCTCTATGGCTACACCTTC.

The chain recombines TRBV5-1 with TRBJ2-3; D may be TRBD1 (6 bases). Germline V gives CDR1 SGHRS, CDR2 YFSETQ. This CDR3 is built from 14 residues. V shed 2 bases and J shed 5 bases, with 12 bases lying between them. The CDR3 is CASSLGPGEDTQYF. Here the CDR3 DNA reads TGCGCCAGCAGCTTAGGTCCAGGGGAAGATACGCAGTATTTT. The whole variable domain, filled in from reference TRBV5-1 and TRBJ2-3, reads KAGVTQTPRYLIKTRGQQVTLSCSPISGHRSVSWYQQTPGQGLQFLFEYFSETQRNKGNFPGRFSGRQFSNSRSEMNVSTLELGDSALYLCASSLGPGEDTQYFGPGTRLTVL.

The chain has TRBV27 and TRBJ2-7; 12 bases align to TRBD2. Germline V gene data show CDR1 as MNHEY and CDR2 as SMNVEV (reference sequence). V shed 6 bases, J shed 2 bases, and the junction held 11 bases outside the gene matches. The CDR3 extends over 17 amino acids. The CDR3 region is CASSPLGLAGSPYEQYF. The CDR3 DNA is TGTGCCAGCAGCCCCCTCGGACTAGCGGGATCCCCCTACGAGCAGTACTTC.

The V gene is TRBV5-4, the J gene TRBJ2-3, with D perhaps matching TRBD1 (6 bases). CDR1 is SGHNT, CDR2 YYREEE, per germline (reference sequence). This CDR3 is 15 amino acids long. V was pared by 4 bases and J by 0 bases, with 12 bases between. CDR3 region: CASSPVGASTDTQYF. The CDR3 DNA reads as TGTGCCAGCAGCCCTGTGGGGGCTAGCACAGATACGCAGTATTTT.

CDR3 in amino acids: CASSSRGLVGTDNSPLHF. CDR3 DNA: TGTGCCAGCAGCTCGAGGGGTTTGGTAGGGACAGATAATTCACCCCTCCACTTT. This chain uses TRBV9 with TRBJ1-6, with TRBD1 identical over 7 bases. The germline V gene has CDR1 SGDLS and CDR2 YYNGEE. V lost 4 bases, J lost 5 bases, and 15 bases stayed unmatched. This CDR3 has 18 residues.

The CDR3 protein is CASSRTGGYNEQFF. In DNA form, the CDR3 reads TGTGCCAGCAGCCGAACCGGCGGCTACAATGAGCAGTTCTTC. The J gene is TRBJ2-1, the V gene TRBV3-1 (or the pseudogene TRBV3-2); D is unclear. V gave up 4 bases and J gave up 3 bases, with 10 bases separating them. The germline V gene has CDR1 LGHDT and CDR2 YNNKEL (reference sequence). This CDR3 region has 14 residues.

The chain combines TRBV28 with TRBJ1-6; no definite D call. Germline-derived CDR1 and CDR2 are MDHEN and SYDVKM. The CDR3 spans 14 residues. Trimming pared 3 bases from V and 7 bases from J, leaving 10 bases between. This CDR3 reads CASSFSGPNSPLHF. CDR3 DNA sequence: TGTGCCAGCAGTTTCTCAGGCCCAAATTCACCCCTCCACTTT.

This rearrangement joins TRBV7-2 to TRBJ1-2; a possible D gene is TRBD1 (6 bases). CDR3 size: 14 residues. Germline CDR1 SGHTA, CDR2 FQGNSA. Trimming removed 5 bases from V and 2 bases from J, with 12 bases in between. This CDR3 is CASSLGTPNYGYTF. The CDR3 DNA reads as TGTGCCAGCAGCCTAGGGACACCAAACTATGGCTACACCTTC. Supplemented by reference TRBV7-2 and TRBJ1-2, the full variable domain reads GAGVSQSPSNKVTEKGKDVELRCDPISGHTALYWYRQSLGQGLEFLIYFQGNSAPDKSGLPSDRFSAERTGGSVSTLTIQRTQQEDSAVYLCASSLGTPNYGYTFGSGTRLTVV.